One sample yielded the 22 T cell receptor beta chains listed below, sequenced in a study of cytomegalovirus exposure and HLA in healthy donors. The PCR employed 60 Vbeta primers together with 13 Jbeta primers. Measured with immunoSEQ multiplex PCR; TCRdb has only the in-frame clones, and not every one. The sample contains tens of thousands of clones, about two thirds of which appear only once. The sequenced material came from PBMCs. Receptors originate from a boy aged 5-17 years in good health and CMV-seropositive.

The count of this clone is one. CDR3 loop: CASRGGTALFF. CDR3 coding DNA: TGTGCCAGTCGGGGCGGGACGGCCCTGTTCTTC. The chain links TRBV19 to TRBJ2-1; TRBD2 might be the D (6 bases). Germline lookup yields CDR1 LNHDA and CDR2 SQIVND (reference sequence). The CDR3 runs to 11 residues. V was trimmed by 8 bases and J by 15 bases, leaving 17 bases between them.

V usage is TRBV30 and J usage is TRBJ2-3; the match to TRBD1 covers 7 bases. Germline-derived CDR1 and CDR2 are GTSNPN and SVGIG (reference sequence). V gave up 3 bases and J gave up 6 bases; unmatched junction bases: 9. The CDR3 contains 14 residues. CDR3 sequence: CAWRDRASPDTQYF. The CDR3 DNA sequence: TGTGCCTGGAGAGACAGGGCGAGCCCTGATACGCAGTATTTT.

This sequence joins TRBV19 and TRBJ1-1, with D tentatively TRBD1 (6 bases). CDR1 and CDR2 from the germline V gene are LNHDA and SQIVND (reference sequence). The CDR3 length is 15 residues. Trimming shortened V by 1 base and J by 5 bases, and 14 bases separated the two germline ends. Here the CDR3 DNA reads TGTGCCAGTAGTATAGCTACAGGGTGGAGGACTGAAGCTTTCTTT. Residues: CASSIATGWRTEAFF.

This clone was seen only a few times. CDR3 region: CATARVGASTDTQYF. CDR3 sequence (DNA): TGCGCCACAGCACGGGTAGGGGCGAGCACAGATACGCAGTATTTT. The chain employs TRBV5-1 and TRBJ2-3; D may be TRBD1 (5 bases). Germline values: CDR1 SGHRS, CDR2 YFSETQ. Trimming pared 9 bases from V and 0 bases from J, leaving 17 bases between. This CDR3 has 15 amino acids.

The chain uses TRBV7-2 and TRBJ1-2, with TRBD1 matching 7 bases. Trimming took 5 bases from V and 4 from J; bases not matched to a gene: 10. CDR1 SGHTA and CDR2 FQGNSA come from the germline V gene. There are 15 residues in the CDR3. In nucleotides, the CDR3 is TGTGCCAGCAGCGTGAAGGGACAGATTTTCTATGGCTACACCTTC. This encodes CASSVKGQIFYGYTF.

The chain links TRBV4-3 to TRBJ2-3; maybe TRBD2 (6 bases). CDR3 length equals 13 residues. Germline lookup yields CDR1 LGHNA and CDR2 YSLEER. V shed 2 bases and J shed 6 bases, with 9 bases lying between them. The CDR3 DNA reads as TGCGCCAGCAGCCAACTAGCGCATGATACGCAGTATTTT. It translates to CASSQLAHDTQYF.

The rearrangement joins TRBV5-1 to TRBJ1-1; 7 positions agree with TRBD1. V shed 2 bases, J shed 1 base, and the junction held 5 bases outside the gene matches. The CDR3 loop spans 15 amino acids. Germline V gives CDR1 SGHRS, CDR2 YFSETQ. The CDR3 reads CASSLGGHTNTEAFF. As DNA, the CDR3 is TGCGCCAGCAGCTTAGGGGGCCACACGAACACTGAAGCTTTCTTT.

The CDR3 DNA follows: TGCGCCAGCAGCCCGGGACTAGCGGGAGAGAAGACCCAGTACTTC. Translating gives CASSPGLAGEKTQYF. The rearrangement joins TRBV5-1 to TRBJ2-5; 14 nucleotides agree with TRBD2. The V and J ends lost 4 bases and 6 bases, in that order; junction bases with no gene match: 5. This CDR3 is 15 amino acids long. The germline V gene has CDR1 SGHRS and CDR2 YFSETQ.

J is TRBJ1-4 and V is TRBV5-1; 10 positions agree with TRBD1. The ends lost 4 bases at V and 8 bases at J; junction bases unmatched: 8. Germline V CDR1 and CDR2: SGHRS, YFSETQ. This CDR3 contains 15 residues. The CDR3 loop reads CASSLRQGAGEKLFF. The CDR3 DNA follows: TGCGCCAGCAGCCTCCGACAGGGGGCGGGAGAAAAACTGTTTTTT.

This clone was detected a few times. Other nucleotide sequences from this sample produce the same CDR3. CDR3 DNA sequence: TGTGCCAGCAGCGCACAGGGGAGCACTGAAGCTTTCTTT. It translates to CASSAQGSTEAFF. The chain is built from TRBV11-3 and TRBJ1-1, with 7 nucleotides matching TRBD1. Germline V CDR1 and CDR2: SGHNT, YENEEA. This CDR3 is built from 13 residues. V shed 5 bases, J shed 4 bases, and the junction held 4 bases outside the gene matches.

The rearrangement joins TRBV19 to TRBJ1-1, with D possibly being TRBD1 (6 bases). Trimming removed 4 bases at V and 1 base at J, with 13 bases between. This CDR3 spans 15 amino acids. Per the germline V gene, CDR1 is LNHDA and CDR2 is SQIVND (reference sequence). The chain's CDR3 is CASSTVQGSNTEAFF. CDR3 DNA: TGTGCCAGTAGTACAGTGCAGGGGTCGAACACTGAAGCTTTCTTT.

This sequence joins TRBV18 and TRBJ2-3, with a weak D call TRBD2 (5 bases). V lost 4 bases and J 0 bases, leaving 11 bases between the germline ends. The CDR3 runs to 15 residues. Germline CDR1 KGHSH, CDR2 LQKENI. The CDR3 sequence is CASSLAAGSTDTQYF. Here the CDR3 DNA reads TGTGCCAGCTCACTGGCCGCGGGTAGCACAGATACGCAGTATTTT.

The CDR3 here is CASSPDAGQGFYEQYF. CDR3 DNA sequence: TGTGCCAGCAGTCCGGACGCTGGACAGGGTTTTTACGAGCAGTACTTC. The chain couples TRBV7-9 to TRBJ2-7, with 8 nucleotides matching TRBD1. The germline V gene has CDR1 SEHNR and CDR2 FQNEAQ (reference sequence). V shed 6 bases, J shed 4 bases, and the junction held 14 bases outside the gene matches. The CDR3 covers 16 residues.

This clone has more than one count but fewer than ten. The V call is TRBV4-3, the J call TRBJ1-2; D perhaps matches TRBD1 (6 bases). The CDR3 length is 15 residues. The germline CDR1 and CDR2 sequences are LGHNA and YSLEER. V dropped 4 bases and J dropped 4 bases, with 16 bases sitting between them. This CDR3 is CASSRLSDSLYGYTF. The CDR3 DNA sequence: TGCGCCAGCAGCCGTCTATCGGACAGCCTCTATGGCTACACCTTC.

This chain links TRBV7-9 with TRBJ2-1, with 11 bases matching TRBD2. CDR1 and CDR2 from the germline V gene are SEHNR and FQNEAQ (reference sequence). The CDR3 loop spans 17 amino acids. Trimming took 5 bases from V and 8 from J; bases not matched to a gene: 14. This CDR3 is CASSPLAGGRSDDEQFF. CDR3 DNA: TGTGCCAGCAGCCCCTTAGCGGGAGGGAGGTCTGACGATGAGCAGTTCTTC.

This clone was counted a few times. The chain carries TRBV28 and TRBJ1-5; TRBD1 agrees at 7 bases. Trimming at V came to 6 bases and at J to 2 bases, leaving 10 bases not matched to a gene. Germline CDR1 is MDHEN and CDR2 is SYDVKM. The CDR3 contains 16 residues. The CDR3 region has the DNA TGTGCCAGCAGGTGGCAACAGGGGTTAGGCAATCAGCCCCAGCATTTT. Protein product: CASRWQQGLGNQPQHF.

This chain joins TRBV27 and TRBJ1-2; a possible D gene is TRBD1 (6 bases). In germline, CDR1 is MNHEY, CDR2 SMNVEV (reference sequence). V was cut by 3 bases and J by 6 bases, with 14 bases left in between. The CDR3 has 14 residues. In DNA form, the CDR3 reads TGTGCCAGCAGTTTCGGGGGGCGCAAGAATGGCTACACCTTC. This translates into CASSFGGRKNGYTF.

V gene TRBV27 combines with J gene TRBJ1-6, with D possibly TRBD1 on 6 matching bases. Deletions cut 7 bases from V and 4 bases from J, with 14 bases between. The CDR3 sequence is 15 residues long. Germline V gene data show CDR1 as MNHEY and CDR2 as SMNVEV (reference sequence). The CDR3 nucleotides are TGTGCCAGCACCCGGGGGGCGAATTATAATTCACCCCTCCACTTT. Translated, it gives CASTRGANYNSPLHF.

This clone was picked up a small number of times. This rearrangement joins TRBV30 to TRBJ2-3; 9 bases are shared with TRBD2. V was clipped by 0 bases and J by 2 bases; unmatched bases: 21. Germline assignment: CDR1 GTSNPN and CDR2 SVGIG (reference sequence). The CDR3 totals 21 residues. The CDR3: CAWSVRVRGTSREKNTDTQYF. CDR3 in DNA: TGTGCCTGGAGTGTACGTGTTCGGGGGACTAGCAGGGAGAAAAACACAGATACGCAGTATTTT.

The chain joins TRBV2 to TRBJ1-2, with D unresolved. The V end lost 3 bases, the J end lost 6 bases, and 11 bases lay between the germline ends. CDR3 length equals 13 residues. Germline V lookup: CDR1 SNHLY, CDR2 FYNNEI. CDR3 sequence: CASSEFPGDGYTF. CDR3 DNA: TGTGCCAGCAGTGAGTTTCCCGGGGATGGCTACACCTTC.

CDR3 sequence reads: CAWSTGQHSGNTIYF. The CDR3, as DNA: TGTGCCTGGAGTACGGGACAGCACTCTGGAAACACCATATATTTT. The chain combines TRBV30 with TRBJ1-3, with 7 bases fitting TRBD1. The germline V gene encodes CDR1 GTSNPN and CDR2 SVGIG (reference sequence). Trimming removed 2 bases from V and 0 bases from J; junction bases left unmatched: 4. This CDR3 is built from 15 residues.

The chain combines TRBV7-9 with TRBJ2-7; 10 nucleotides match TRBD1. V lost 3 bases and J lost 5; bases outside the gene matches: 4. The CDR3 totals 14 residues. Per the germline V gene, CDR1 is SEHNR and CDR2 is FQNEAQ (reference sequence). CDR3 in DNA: TGTGCCAGCAGCTTCCTTGGACAGGGGGACGAGCAGTACTTC. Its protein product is CASSFLGQGDEQYF.